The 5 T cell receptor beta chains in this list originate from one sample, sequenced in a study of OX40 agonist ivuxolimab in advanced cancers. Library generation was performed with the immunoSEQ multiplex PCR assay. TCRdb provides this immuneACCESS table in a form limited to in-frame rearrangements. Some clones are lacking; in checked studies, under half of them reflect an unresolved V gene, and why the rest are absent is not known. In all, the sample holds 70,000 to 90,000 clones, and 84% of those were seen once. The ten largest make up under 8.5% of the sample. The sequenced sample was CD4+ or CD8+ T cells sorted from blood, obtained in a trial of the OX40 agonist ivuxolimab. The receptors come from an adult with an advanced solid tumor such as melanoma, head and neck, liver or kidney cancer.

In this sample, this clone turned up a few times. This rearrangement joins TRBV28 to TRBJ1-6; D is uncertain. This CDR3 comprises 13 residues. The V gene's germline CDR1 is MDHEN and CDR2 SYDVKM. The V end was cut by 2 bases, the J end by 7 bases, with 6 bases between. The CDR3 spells CASSLDGNSPLHF. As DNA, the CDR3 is TGTGCCAGCAGTTTAGACGGAAATTCACCCCTCCACTTT. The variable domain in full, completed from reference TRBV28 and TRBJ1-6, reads DVKVTQSSRYLVKRTGEKVFLECVQDMDHENMFWYRQDPGLGLRLIYFSYDVKMKEKGDIPEGYSVSREKKERFSLILESASTNQTSMYLCASSLDGNSPLHFGNGTRLTVT.

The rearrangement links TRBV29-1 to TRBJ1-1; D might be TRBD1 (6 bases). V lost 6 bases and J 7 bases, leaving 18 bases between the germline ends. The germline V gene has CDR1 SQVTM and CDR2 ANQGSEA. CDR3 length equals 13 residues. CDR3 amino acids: CSVKQAGGREAFF. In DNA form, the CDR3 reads TGCAGCGTCAAACAGGCGGGGGGCCGTGAAGCTTTCTTT.

DNA for the CDR3: TGTGCCAGCAGCTTGCCCCCCGGGGGTGGAAAGGGACCAGATACGCAGTATTTT. Translated: CASSLPPGGGKGPDTQYF. This chain uses TRBV5-4 with TRBJ2-3; D might be TRBD2 (6 bases). The germline gives CDR1 SGHNT, CDR2 YYREEE (reference sequence). V lost 1 base to trimming and J lost 4 bases, with 22 bases between them. CDR3 length equals 18 residues.

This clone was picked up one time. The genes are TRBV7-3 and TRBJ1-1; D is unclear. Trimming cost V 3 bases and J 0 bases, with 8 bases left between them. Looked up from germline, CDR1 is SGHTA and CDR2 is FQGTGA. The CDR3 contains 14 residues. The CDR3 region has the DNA TGTGCCAGCAGCTTTTTTCCCATGAACACTGAAGCTTTCTTT. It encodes CASSFFPMNTEAFF.

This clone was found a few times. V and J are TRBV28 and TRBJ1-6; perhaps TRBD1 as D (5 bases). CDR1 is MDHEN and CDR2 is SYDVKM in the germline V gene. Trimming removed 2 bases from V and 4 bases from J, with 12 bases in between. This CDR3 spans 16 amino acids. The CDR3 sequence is CASSLLDSPYNSPLHF. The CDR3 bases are TGTGCCAGCAGTTTACTCGACAGCCCTTATAATTCACCCCTCCACTTT.